The 21 T cell receptor beta chains reported below all come from one sample, sequenced in a study of T cell repertoires in cytomegalovirus infection. From the reads, TCRdb called clonotypes with MiXCR, one entry per CDR3 protein. The table includes roughly 860,000 distinct CDR3 sequences, around a third detected once. Antigen specificity for these receptors is unknown. The sequences come from cultured CD8+ T cells from PBMCs, collected from culture after CMV antigen stimulation. The receptor set was obtained from a human donor in good health (CMV status not recorded). Some clones in this sample may be carry-over from other donors' samples.

This clonotype was detected many times. This chain joins TRBV7-6 and TRBJ1-1; D is uncertain. The CDR3 spans 15 residues. V gave up 0 bases and J gave up 1 base, with 9 bases separating them. Per germline, CDR1 SGHVS and CDR2 FNYEAQ. CDR3 in amino acids: CASSLAGYPNTEAFF. The CDR3 coding sequence is TGTGCCAGCAGCTTAGCGGGATACCCGAACACTGAAGCTTTCTTT.

The chain couples TRBV27 to TRBJ1-5; D possibly corresponds to TRBD1 (6 bases). The ends were cut back, 5 bases at V and 6 bases at J, with 14 bases in the middle. CDR1 and CDR2 from the germline V gene are MNHEY and SMNVEV (reference sequence). This CDR3 region has 14 residues. Here the CDR3 DNA reads TGTGCCAGCAGTCAGGCAGGGGCTGCTCAGCCCCAGCATTTT. This codes for CASSQAGAAQPQHF.

This clonotype was observed a few times. This chain links TRBV11-2 with TRBJ2-5, with TRBD1 as a possible D gene (6 bases). Trimming stripped 1 base from V and 4 bases from J, with 16 bases between. CDR3 length: 16 residues. From germline, CDR1 is SGHAT and CDR2 FQNNGV. The DNA for the CDR3 is TGTGCCAGCAGCTTAGGACAGGCCCCTGGGCTAGAGACCCAGTACTTC. Residues: CASSLGQAPGLETQYF.

This clonotype was found a few times. The chain couples TRBV14 to TRBJ2-7; TRBD1 matches 10 bases. V lost 0 bases, J lost 2 bases, and 4 bases stayed unmatched. Germline CDR1 is SGHDN and CDR2 is FVKESK. This CDR3 is built from 16 residues. CDR3 region: CASSQDPGTGAYEQYF. CDR3 DNA: TGTGCCAGCAGCCAAGATCCCGGGACAGGGGCCTACGAGCAGTACTTC.

The V gene is TRBV4-3, the J gene TRBJ1-1, with 8 bases matching TRBD1. This CDR3 comprises 17 residues. Germline lookup yields CDR1 LGHNA and CDR2 YSLEER. With 2 bases clipped from V and 4 bases from J, the junction kept 12 bases outside the gene matches. DNA for the CDR3: TGCGCCAGCAGCCAACCTTCCCAGGGGGCCGGAGGCACTGAAGCTTTCTTT. It yields the protein CASSQPSQGAGGTEAFF.

This clonotype has at least ten counts. The V gene is TRBV5-1, the J gene TRBJ1-1; maybe TRBD1 (6 bases). Germline-derived CDR1 and CDR2 are SGHRS and YFSETQ. The CDR3 spans 14 residues. V was pared by 0 bases and J by 3 bases, with 9 bases between. The CDR3 loop reads CASSLGTEDTEAFF. Here the CDR3 DNA reads TGCGCCAGCAGCTTGGGGACAGAAGACACTGAAGCTTTCTTT.

The rearrangement links TRBV10-3 to TRBJ2-7, with 7 bases fitting TRBD2. The junction had 2 bases not matched to a gene; V was cut back by 2 bases and J by 4 bases. CDR1 is ENHRY and CDR2 is SYGVKD in the germline V gene. The CDR3 extends over 13 amino acids. The CDR3 nucleotides read TGTGCCATCAGTGAGGCGGGGGAGTACGAGCAGTACGTC. Amino acids: CAISEAGEYEQYV.

This clonotype was counted between two and nine times. V and J are TRBV7-4 and TRBJ1-3, with a possible D match to TRBD1 (5 bases). Germline loops: CDR1 SGHVT, CDR2 SQSDAQ. V was clipped by 0 bases and J by 4 bases, with 13 bases between them. This CDR3 is built from 16 residues. The CDR3: CASSLARQGYGNTIYF. CDR3 coding DNA: TGTGCCAGCAGCTTAGCTCGCCAGGGTTACGGAAACACCATATATTTT.

CDR3 protein: CASSEENVIAGGPGDFDEQFF. The CDR3 DNA reads TGTGCCAGCAGTGAAGAGAACGTAATAGCGGGGGGGCCGGGGGATTTTGATGAGCAGTTCTTC. This chain uses TRBV6-1 with TRBJ2-1; 11 positions agree with TRBD2. With 1 base clipped from V and 8 bases from J, the junction kept 22 bases outside the gene matches. Germline CDR1 reads MNHNS; CDR2 reads SASEGT. The CDR3 has 21 amino acids.

This clonotype was seen many times. This chain connects TRBV6-5 to TRBJ1-1; tentative D call: TRBD1 (6 bases). Deletions cut 0 bases from V and 5 bases from J, with 10 bases between. This CDR3 comprises 14 residues. CDR1 is MNHEY, CDR2 SVGAGI, per germline. As DNA, the CDR3 is TGTGCCAGCAGTTACTCAGAGAGGGGGACTGAAGCTTTCTTT. Amino acids: CASSYSERGTEAFF.

This chain uses TRBV2 with TRBJ1-1; no clear D gene. There are 12 residues in the CDR3. V gave up 2 bases and J gave up 3 bases, with 4 bases separating them. Germline V gene data show CDR1 as SNHLY and CDR2 as FYNNEI. The CDR3 coding sequence is TGTGCCAGCAGTGAACGAGACACTGAAGCTTTCTTT. This codes for CASSERDTEAFF.

This chain links TRBV5-6 with TRBJ2-3; possibly TRBD1 or TRBD2 for D (5 bases each). Between the trimmed V and J ends, which lost 0 bases and 3 bases, there was a span of 17 bases. The CDR3 covers 17 residues. CDR1 is SGHDT, CDR2 YYEEEE, per germline. CDR3 residues: CASSLATWDGKTDTQYF. DNA for the CDR3: TGTGCCAGCAGCTTGGCCACATGGGACGGCAAGACAGATACGCAGTATTTT.

This clonotype was recorded only once. This chain uses TRBV7-9 with TRBJ2-1, with 7 bases aligning to TRBD2. Per the germline V gene, CDR1 is SEHNR and CDR2 is FQNEAQ (reference sequence). The V gene end was trimmed by 10 bases and the J gene end by 4 bases; junction bases not matched to a gene: 16. The CDR3 is 16 residues long. The CDR3 sequence is CAIMKPRERGYNEQFF. The CDR3, as DNA: TGTGCCATTATGAAACCCAGGGAGCGGGGATACAATGAGCAGTTCTTC.

A few counts support this clonotype. The V call is TRBV19, the J call TRBJ1-3; D perhaps matches TRBD1 (5 bases). Trimming took 8 bases from V and 0 from J, leaving 14 bases between them. Germline V gene lookup returns CDR1 LNHDA and CDR2 SQIVND (reference sequence). The CDR3 loop spans 15 amino acids. This CDR3 is CASWTPGYSGNTIYF. The CDR3, as DNA: TGTGCCAGTTGGACTCCAGGGTACTCTGGAAACACCATATATTTT.

This clonotype has more than one count but fewer than ten. J is TRBJ2-1 and V is TRBV12-3 or TRBV12-4, with 11 bases that match TRBD2. The CDR3 sequence is 17 residues long. The trim removed 6 bases at V and 3 bases at J, leaving 10 bases unmatched. The CDR3 DNA reads TGTGCCAGCAGGCCCTCGCCTACTAGCGGGGGCTACAATGAGCAGTTCTTC. Amino acid sequence: CASRPSPTSGGYNEQFF.

This chain connects TRBV12-3 or TRBV12-4 to TRBJ2-5; 8 bases map to TRBD1. The V gene end was trimmed by 3 bases and the J gene end by 2 bases; junction bases not matched to a gene: 11. The CDR3 extends over 17 amino acids. The CDR3 loop is CASSLVFEDRVQETQYF. The CDR3 nucleotides read TGTGCCAGCAGTTTGGTTTTTGAGGACAGGGTTCAAGAGACCCAGTACTTC.

In its sample, this clonotype was seen a few times. This chain links TRBV19 with TRBJ2-1; 8 bases align to TRBD2. With V trimmed by 3 bases and J by 4 bases, 2 bases remained unmatched. CDR1 is LNHDA, CDR2 SQIVND, per germline (reference sequence). The CDR3 loop spans 14 amino acids. CDR3 sequence: CASSMTSAYNEQFF. DNA for the CDR3: TGTGCCAGTAGTATGACTAGCGCGTACAATGAGCAGTTCTTC.

The CDR3 DNA reads TGTGCCAGCAGTTTGTCCTATACGGTAGGGACAGGCACTCGAAACACTGAAGCTTTCTTT. It is translated as CASSLSYTVGTGTRNTEAFF. This chain connects TRBV27 to TRBJ1-1, with 8 bases aligning to TRBD1. Trimming removed 3 bases from V and 2 bases from J; junction bases left unmatched: 20. The CDR3 is made up of 20 amino acids. Germline CDR1 reads MNHEY; CDR2 reads SMNVEV (reference sequence).

The J gene is TRBJ1-1, the V gene TRBV10-3; D is perhaps TRBD1 (5 bases). The CDR3 length is 13 residues. Germline V gene data show CDR1 as ENHRY and CDR2 as SYGVKD. Trimming shortened V by 0 bases and J by 10 bases, and 12 bases separated the two germline ends. Written as DNA, the CDR3 is TGTGCCATCAGTGAGTCGGAGGGACGGTTAGCTTTCTTT. Translating gives CAISESEGRLAFF.

The chain joins TRBV6-1 to TRBJ2-7; 10 bases match TRBD2. Per the germline V gene, CDR1 is MNHNS and CDR2 is SASEGT. There are 13 residues in the CDR3. V dropped 8 bases and J dropped 7; count of bases not matched to a gene: 8. DNA for the CDR3: TGTGCCAGCGGGACTAGCGACTTCCGGGAGCAGTACTTC. Translation: CASGTSDFREQYF.

This sequence joins TRBV3-1 and TRBJ2-2; possible D gene TRBD1, 6 bases. The germline V gene has CDR1 LGHDT and CDR2 YNNKEL (reference sequence). The CDR3 runs 17 residues. Trimming took 1 base from V and 0 from J, leaving 12 bases between them. CDR3 in DNA: TGTGCCAGCAGCCAAGCCCTTGACAGGCCGAACACCGGGGAGCTGTTTTTT. The encoded protein is CASSQALDRPNTGELFF.